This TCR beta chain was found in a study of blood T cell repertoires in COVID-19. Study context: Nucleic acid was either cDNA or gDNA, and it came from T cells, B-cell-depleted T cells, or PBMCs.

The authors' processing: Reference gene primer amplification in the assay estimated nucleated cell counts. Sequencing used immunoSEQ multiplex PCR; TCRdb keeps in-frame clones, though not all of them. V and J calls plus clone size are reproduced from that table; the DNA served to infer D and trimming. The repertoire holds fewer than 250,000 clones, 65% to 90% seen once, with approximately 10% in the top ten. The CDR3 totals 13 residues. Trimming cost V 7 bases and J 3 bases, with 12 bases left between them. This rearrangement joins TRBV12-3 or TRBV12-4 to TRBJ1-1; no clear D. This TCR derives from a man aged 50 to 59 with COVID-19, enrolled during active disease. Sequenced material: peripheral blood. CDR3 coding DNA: TGTGCCAGCACCTTTAATACAGACACTGAAGCTTTCTTT. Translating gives CASTFNTDTEAFF.